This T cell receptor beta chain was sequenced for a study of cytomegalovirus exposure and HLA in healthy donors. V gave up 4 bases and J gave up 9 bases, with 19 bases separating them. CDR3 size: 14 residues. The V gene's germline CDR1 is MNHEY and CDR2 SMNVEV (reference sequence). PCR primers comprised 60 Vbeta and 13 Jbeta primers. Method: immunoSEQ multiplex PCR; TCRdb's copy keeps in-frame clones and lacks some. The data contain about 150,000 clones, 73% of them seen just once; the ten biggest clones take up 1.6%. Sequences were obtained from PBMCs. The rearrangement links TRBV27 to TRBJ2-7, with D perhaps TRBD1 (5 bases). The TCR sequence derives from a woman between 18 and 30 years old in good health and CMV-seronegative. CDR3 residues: CASSSSGFLGLQYV. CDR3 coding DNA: TGTGCCAGCAGTTCGTCCGGGTTCCTGGGGCTGCAGTACGTC.